One sample yielded the 32 T cell receptor beta chains listed below, sequenced in a study of T cell responses to AZD1222 COVID-19 vaccine. The data were produced by immunoSEQ multiplex PCR, yet TCRdb's version contains in-frame clones alone and is incomplete. The table has about 140,000 clones, 75% to 90% seen once. Specimen: peripheral blood, collected on day 0 of AZD1222 vaccination. The receptors were gathered from an adult in good health.

The rearrangement joins TRBV7-9 to TRBJ2-3; the D gene is possibly TRBD2 (6 bases). The CDR3 loop spans 18 amino acids. In germline, CDR1 is SEHNR, CDR2 FQNEAQ (reference sequence). Trimming shortened V by 5 bases and J by 3 bases, and 24 bases separated the two germline ends. CDR3 region: CASSPPDYLAGKTDTQYF. DNA of the CDR3: TGTGCCAGCAGCCCACCCGATTACCTGGCGGGAAAGACAGATACGCAGTATTTT.

The J gene is TRBJ1-1, the V gene TRBV19; D remains ambiguous. In germline, CDR1 is LNHDA, CDR2 SQIVND (reference sequence). The V end was cut by 5 bases, the J end by 1 base, with 11 bases between. The CDR3 runs to 14 residues. In nucleotides, the CDR3 is TGTGCCAGTAGTTTCGGACGGTGGAACACTGAAGCTTTCTTT. This encodes CASSFGRWNTEAFF. The full variable domain, its missing parts supplied by reference TRBV19 and TRBJ1-1, is DGGITQSPKYLFRKEGQNVTLSCEQNLNHDAMYWYRQDPGQGLRLIYYSQIVNDFQKGDIAEGYSVSREKKESFPLTVTSAQKNPTAFYLCASSFGRWNTEAFFGQGTRLTVV.

This clone occurred once. This rearrangement joins TRBV18 to TRBJ1-2; D is unclear. The V gene's germline CDR1 is KGHSH and CDR2 LQKENI. This CDR3 is 16 amino acids long. V was shortened by 0 bases and J by 4 bases, with 15 bases between the two germline ends. The CDR3 region is CASSPPFYRDSYGYTF. CDR3 DNA: TGTGCCAGCTCACCACCGTTTTATCGGGATTCCTATGGCTACACCTTC.

The chain employs TRBV30 and TRBJ1-2; D perhaps matches TRBD1 (6 bases). The germline V gene has CDR1 GTSNPN and CDR2 SVGIG (reference sequence). Trimming shortened V by 7 bases and J by 8 bases, and 23 bases separated the two germline ends. The CDR3 contains 14 residues. As DNA, the CDR3 is TGTGCCTCCATTGGGGGCCAGGGAGGTAAGGGCTACACCTTC. It encodes CASIGGQGGKGYTF.

The V and J genes are TRBV7-8 and TRBJ1-1; D is undetermined. Germline assignment: CDR1 SGHVS and CDR2 FQNEAQ. The V end lost 5 bases, the J end lost 1 base, and 14 bases lay between the germline ends. The CDR3 is made up of 15 amino acids. CDR3 bases: TGTGCCAGCAGCGCGCTAGGGCGGGGGAACACTGAAGCTTTCTTT. Protein: CASSALGRGNTEAFF. The whole variable domain, remainder taken from reference TRBV7-8 and TRBJ1-1, is GAGVSQSPRYKVAKRGQDVALRCDPISGHVSLFWYQQALGQGPEFLTYFQNEAQLDKSGLPSDRFFAERPEGSVSTLKIQRTQQEDSAVYLCASSALGRGNTEAFFGQGTRLTVV.

The CDR3 sequence: CASSLVIGAGAGLNSPLHF. In DNA form, the CDR3 reads TGCGCCAGCAGCTTGGTGATCGGGGCAGGGGCAGGGTTGAATTCACCCCTCCACTTT. This chain uses TRBV5-1 with TRBJ1-6, with D perhaps TRBD1 (6 bases). The germline V and J ends were trimmed by 0 bases and 7 bases, with 23 bases remaining between them. Germline V CDR1 and CDR2: SGHRS, YFSETQ. The CDR3 totals 19 residues. The variable domain in full, completed from reference TRBV5-1 and TRBJ1-6, reads KAGVTQTPRYLIKTRGQQVTLSCSPISGHRSVSWYQQTPGQGLQFLFEYFSETQRNKGNFPGRFSGRQFSNSRSEMNVSTLELGDSALYLCASSLVIGAGAGLNSPLHFGNGTRLTVT.

The CDR3 nucleotides read TGTGCCAGCAGTTACGGGCAAAGTCATCAGCCCCAGCATTTT. This sequence encodes CASSYGQSHQPQHF. The chain links TRBV6-5 to TRBJ1-5; no definite D call. V gave up 2 bases and J gave up 5 bases, with 10 bases separating them. CDR3 length equals 14 residues. Germline V gives CDR1 MNHEY, CDR2 SVGAGI.

The chain has TRBV28 and TRBJ1-1; D uncertain. The germline gives CDR1 MDHEN, CDR2 SYDVKM. The CDR3 is made up of 15 amino acids. V was pared by 4 bases and J by 1 base, with 13 bases between. This CDR3 is CASSSWGGPNTEAFF. CDR3 DNA sequence: TGTGCCAGCAGTTCCTGGGGAGGGCCGAACACTGAAGCTTTCTTT.

V usage is TRBV4-2 and J usage is TRBJ2-3, with D possibly being TRBD2 (6 bases). Trimming took 1 base from V and 1 from J, leaving 12 bases between them. Germline CDR1 is LGHNA and CDR2 is YNFKEQ. This CDR3 is built from 16 residues. CDR3 in amino acids: CASSQGLAEGTDTQYF. The CDR3 DNA sequence: TGTGCCAGCAGCCAAGGGTTAGCGGAGGGCACAGATACGCAGTATTTT.

The chain combines TRBV19 with TRBJ2-3; 12 bases are a match to TRBD1. Germline CDR1 and CDR2: LNHDA and SQIVND (reference sequence). The junction had 7 bases not matched to a gene; V was cut back by 5 bases and J by 1 base. The CDR3 is made up of 17 amino acids. CDR3 DNA: TGTGCCAGTAGTGGCCGGGACAGGGGGCTCCGCACAGATACGCAGTATTTT. Protein sequence: CASSGRDRGLRTDTQYF.

The V and J genes are TRBV6-6 and TRBJ2-1, with 10 bases lining up with TRBD2. The CDR3 totals 19 residues. Germline CDR1 and CDR2: MNHNY and SVGAGI (reference sequence). Trimming removed 5 bases from V and 4 bases from J; junction bases left unmatched: 17. The CDR3 spells CASSPFVASGRYLYNEQFF. The CDR3 nucleotides read TGTGCCAGCAGTCCCTTCGTGGCTAGCGGGAGATACTTATACAATGAGCAGTTCTTC.

This sequence joins TRBV18 and TRBJ1-1, with TRBD1 as a possible D gene (5 bases). This CDR3 comprises 13 residues. Germline loops: CDR1 KGHSH, CDR2 LQKENI. Trimming removed 2 bases from V and 10 bases from J, with 14 bases in between. The CDR3 nucleotides are TGTGCCAGCTCACCAGGGACGGAGAGAGGAGCTTTCTTT. Encoded protein: CASSPGTERGAFF. Supplemented by reference TRBV18 and TRBJ1-1, the full variable domain reads NAGVMQNPRHLVRRRGQEARLRCSPMKGHSHVYWYRQLPEEGLKFMVYLQKENIIDESGMPKERFSAEFPKEGPSILRIQQVVRGDSAAYFCASSPGTERGAFFGQGTRLTVV.

V gene TRBV2 combines with J gene TRBJ1-5; D unresolved. CDR1 is SNHLY and CDR2 is FYNNEI in the germline V gene. V was cut by 6 bases and J by 7 bases, with 19 bases left in between. The CDR3 extends over 15 amino acids. CDR3 sequence reads: CASSLVGGFEQPQHF. CDR3 coding DNA: TGTGCCAGCAGCCTGGTCGGCGGTTTCGAGCAGCCCCAGCATTTT.

The chain combines TRBV7-8 with TRBJ2-1; 8 bases fit TRBD2. CDR1 and CDR2 (germline): SGHVS, FQNEAQ. V lost 1 base to trimming and J lost 4 bases; unmatched junction nucleotides: 9. The CDR3 is 17 residues long. The CDR3 DNA sequence: TGTGCCAGCAGCTTAGGTTGGCGGGGGGATCTATACAATGAGCAGTTCTTC. The encoded protein is CASSLGWRGDLYNEQFF. The full variable domain, its missing parts supplied by reference TRBV7-8 and TRBJ2-1, is GAGVSQSPRYKVAKRGQDVALRCDPISGHVSLFWYQQALGQGPEFLTYFQNEAQLDKSGLPSDRFFAERPEGSVSTLKIQRTQQEDSAVYLCASSLGWRGDLYNEQFFGPGTRLTVL.

V is TRBV4-2 and J is TRBJ1-6; D ambiguous. Trimming shortened V by 0 bases and J by 10 bases, and 13 bases separated the two germline ends. This CDR3 is 15 amino acids long. CDR1 LGHNA and CDR2 YNFKEQ come from the germline V gene. The CDR3 DNA reads as TGTGCCAGCAGCCAAGATCCGGGCAGTGGATCACCCCTCCACTTT. Protein product: CASSQDPGSGSPLHF.

The chain carries TRBV19 and TRBJ1-1; D is unclear. Germline loops: CDR1 LNHDA, CDR2 SQIVND (reference sequence). Trimming stripped 5 bases from V and 3 bases from J, with 13 bases between. This CDR3 comprises 14 residues. CDR3 in DNA: TGTGCCAGTAGTCCCCGGAGGTTGGACACTGAAGCTTTCTTT. Amino acid sequence: CASSPRRLDTEAFF.

This chain connects TRBV7-2 to TRBJ2-7; the D gene could be TRBD1 or TRBD2 (5 bases each). CDR1 SGHTA and CDR2 FQGNSA come from the germline V gene. CDR3 length equals 16 residues. V was trimmed by 1 base and J by 0 bases, leaving 13 bases between them. CDR3 coding DNA: TGTGCCAGCAGCTTAGGGAGGAGGACAAGCTCCTACGAGCAGTACTTC. Translated, it gives CASSLGRRTSSYEQYF.

The CDR3: CATTRTSGRSDTQYF. The DNA for the CDR3 is TGTGCCACCACGAGGACTAGCGGGAGATCAGATACGCAGTATTTT. The gene calls are TRBV15 and TRBJ2-3; 13 bases are shared with TRBD2. There are 15 residues in the CDR3. Germline V lookup: CDR1 LNHNV, CDR2 YYDKDF (reference sequence). V trimming: 7 bases; J trimming: 4 bases; junction bases outside the gene matches: 5.

This clone was counted only a few times. The gene calls are TRBV5-4 and TRBJ1-3; D is undetermined. This CDR3 comprises 16 residues. Germline V gene data show CDR1 as SGHNT and CDR2 as YYREEE (reference sequence). Trimming took 4 bases from V and 4 from J, leaving 18 bases between them. CDR3 nucleotides: TGTGCCAGCAGCCCGGACCGATCCTACTACGGAAACACCATATATTTT. Translating gives CASSPDRSYYGNTIYF. Full variable domain (missing parts from reference TRBV5-4 and TRBJ1-3): ETGVTQSPTHLIKTRGQQVTLRCSSQSGHNTVSWYQQALGQGPQFIFQYYREEENGRGNFPPRFSGLQFPNYSSELNVNALELDDSALYLCASSPDRSYYGNTIYFGEGSWLTVV.

This clone was seen only once. The chain combines TRBV5-5 with TRBJ2-2; possibly TRBD2 for D (7 bases). The CDR3 sequence is 17 residues long. Germline CDR1 and CDR2: SGHKS and YYEKEE (reference sequence). Trimming pared 4 bases from V and 4 bases from J, leaving 20 bases between. The CDR3: CASSGPAGRGATGELFF. For the CDR3, the DNA is TGTGCCAGCAGCGGACCAGCTGGGAGGGGGGCCACCGGGGAGCTGTTTTTT. The entire variable domain, with the rest obtained from reference TRBV5-5 and TRBJ2-2, is as follows: DAGVTQSPTHLIKTRGQQVTLRCSPISGHKSVSWYQQVLGQGPQFIFQYYEKEERGRGNFPDRFSARQFPNYSSELNVNALLLGDSALYLCASSGPAGRGATGELFFGEGSRLTVL.

The chain links TRBV4-1 to TRBJ2-3, with 8 nucleotides matching TRBD2. CDR1 MGHRA and CDR2 YSYEKL come from the germline V gene. CDR3 length: 17 amino acids. The V gene end was trimmed by 4 bases and the J gene end by 9 bases; junction bases not matched to a gene: 18. The CDR3 sequence is CASSLFPSAGGQATQYF. The DNA of the CDR3 is TGCGCCAGCAGCCTATTTCCATCGGCGGGGGGCCAGGCCACGCAGTATTTT.

The chain couples TRBV11-2 to TRBJ2-1; 8 bases agree with TRBD2. Germline V CDR1 and CDR2: SGHAT, FQNNGV. The CDR3 spans 13 residues. After removal of 5 bases from V and 8 bases from J, the junction contained 5 bases not matched to a gene. In DNA form, the CDR3 reads TGTGCCAGCAGCACACGGACTAGCCATGAGCAGTTCTTC. Protein: CASSTRTSHEQFF.

DNA for the CDR3: TGCAGTGCCCTTATTAACTATGGCTACACCTTC. Protein product: CSALINYGYTF. V gene TRBV20-1 combines with J gene TRBJ1-2; D not resolved. CDR1 and CDR2 (germline): DFQATT, SNEGSKA (reference sequence). The CDR3 extends over 11 amino acids. Trimming took off 6 bases at V and 1 base at J, with 6 bases between the two ends.

The rearrangement uses TRBV28 and TRBJ1-1; D ambiguous. Trimming took off 1 base at V and 3 bases at J, with 12 bases between the two ends. Germline CDR1 MDHEN, CDR2 SYDVKM. The CDR3 extends over 15 amino acids. CDR3 residues: CASSLLVGRDTEAFF. The CDR3 region has the DNA TGTGCCAGCAGTTTATTAGTAGGGAGGGACACTGAAGCTTTCTTT.

The chain uses TRBV4-1 and TRBJ1-2, with D unclear. This CDR3 has 14 amino acids. The V and J ends lost 5 bases and 6 bases respectively, with 16 bases between them. Germline V gene sequence: CDR1 MGHRA, CDR2 YSYEKL. This CDR3 is CASSDKGNSDGYTF. CDR3 nucleotide sequence: TGCGCCAGCAGCGACAAGGGAAACTCGGATGGCTACACCTTC.

The chain links TRBV28 to TRBJ2-3; D ambiguous. The germline V gene has CDR1 MDHEN and CDR2 SYDVKM. The germline V and J ends were trimmed by 6 bases and 2 bases, with 6 bases remaining between them. The CDR3 spans 12 residues. The CDR3 sequence: CASRSNTDTQYF. CDR3 DNA sequence: TGTGCCAGCAGGTCAAACACAGATACGCAGTATTTT.

This chain connects TRBV6-1 to TRBJ1-1; tentatively, D is TRBD1 (6 bases). With 5 bases removed from V and 7 bases from J, the gap between germline ends came to 17 bases. This CDR3 region has 14 residues. Germline assignment: CDR1 MNHNS and CDR2 SASEGT. CDR3 loop: CASSRIKQGGEAFF. CDR3 nucleotide sequence: TGTGCCAGCAGTCGGATAAAACAGGGTGGTGAAGCTTTCTTT.

The CDR3 sequence: CASSLTSGRWETQYF. Written as DNA, the CDR3 is TGTGCCAGCAGCTTGACTAGCGGGAGGTGGGAGACCCAGTACTTC. This chain uses TRBV27 with TRBJ2-5; 13 bases fit TRBD2. The CDR3 consists of 15 residues. Looked up from germline, CDR1 is MNHEY and CDR2 is SMNVEV (reference sequence). V dropped 6 bases and J dropped 5; count of bases not matched to a gene: 6.

This rearrangement joins TRBV6-5 to TRBJ1-6; 8 bases line up with TRBD1. Per germline, CDR1 MNHEY and CDR2 SVGAGI. CDR3 length: 15 residues. V shed 2 bases, J shed 11 bases, and the junction held 8 bases outside the gene matches. The CDR3 protein is CASSYHGTGPTPLHF. CDR3 sequence (DNA): TGTGCCAGCAGTTACCACGGGACAGGACCTACACCCCTCCACTTT.

The genes are TRBV29-1 and TRBJ1-1; a weak D match, TRBD1 (5 bases). V dropped 5 bases and J dropped 5 bases, with 12 bases sitting between them. The CDR3 contains 12 residues. Germline CDR1 and CDR2: SQVTM and ANQGSEA. This chain's CDR3 is CSVLRGETEAFF. In nucleotides, the CDR3 is TGCAGCGTTCTGCGGGGGGAGACTGAAGCTTTCTTT.

This rearrangement joins TRBV7-9 to TRBJ1-2; TRBD1 might be the D (5 bases). The CDR3 is 18 residues long. The V gene's germline CDR1 is SEHNR and CDR2 FQNEAQ (reference sequence). V lost 4 bases, J lost 7 bases, and 28 bases lay in between. The CDR3 spells CASSSIIGSYVGLVGYTF. CDR3 coding DNA: TGTGCCAGCAGCTCCATTATTGGGTCGTATGTGGGGCTGGTTGGCTACACCTTC.

The rearrangement links TRBV11-2 to TRBJ2-2; 14 nucleotides align to TRBD2. The germline CDR1 and CDR2 sequences are SGHAT and FQNNGV. The V gene end was trimmed by 5 bases and the J gene end by 5 bases; junction bases not matched to a gene: 10. The CDR3 totals 18 residues. CDR3 coding DNA: TGTGCCAGCAGCCTGGGACTAGCGGGGGTGCAGAAAACCGGGGAGCTGTTTTTT. It encodes CASSLGLAGVQKTGELFF.